The next 8 T cell receptor beta chains were all read from a single sample in a study of T cell repertoires in cytomegalovirus infection (dated by TCRdb to the late 2010s). Sequencing relied on an Illumina HiSeq 1500. The public reads were reanalyzed by TCRdb: fastp trimming at Q25, MiXCR alignment, in-frame beta chains only. Every distinct CDR3 protein forms one entry, paired with its most common genes and DNA. In all, the sample holds under 600,000 distinct CDR3 sequences, and about 15% of those were seen once. The ten most abundant clones make up 20% to 30% of the sample. The specimen was CD8+ T cells from PBMCs. These receptor sequences come from a human donor in good health (CMV status not recorded). Some clones in this sample may be carry-over from other donors' samples.

This clonotype was seen ten or more times. CDR3 coding DNA: TGTGCCACCAGGACAGGGGACTATGGCTACACCTTC. Its protein product is CATRTGDYGYTF. The rearrangement joins TRBV15 to TRBJ1-2; TRBD1 matches 8 bases. The CDR3 has 12 amino acids. The V and J ends lost 6 bases and 3 bases, in that order; junction bases with no gene match: 0. The germline V gene encodes CDR1 LNHNV and CDR2 YYDKDF (reference sequence). The entire variable domain, with the rest obtained from reference TRBV15 and TRBJ1-2, is as follows: DAMVIQNPRYQVTQFGKPVTLSCSQTLNHNVMYWYQQKSSQAPKLLFHYYDKDFNNEADTPDNFQSRRPNTSFCFLDIRSPGLGDTAMYLCATRTGDYGYTFGSGTRLTVV.

This clonotype showed up many times. The V gene is TRBV12-3 or TRBV12-4, the J gene TRBJ2-2, with D possibly being TRBD2 (5 bases). This CDR3 has 19 residues. Trimming shortened V by 9 bases and J by 7 bases, and 33 bases separated the two germline ends. The CDR3 here is CASARQSTTSAQWDGELFF. Written as DNA, the CDR3 is TGTGCCAGTGCTCGGCAATCGACTACGTCAGCCCAATGGGACGGGGAGCTGTTTTTT.

This clonotype was detected ten times or more. This rearrangement joins TRBV12-3 or TRBV12-4 to TRBJ1-4; 7 bases agree with TRBD1. Trimming cost V 6 bases and J 2 bases; bases outside gene matches: 6. This CDR3 comprises 15 residues. The CDR3 nucleotides are TGTGCCAGCAGCCAGACAGGGATTACTAATGAAAAACTGTTTTTT. Its translation: CASSQTGITNEKLFF.

The chain recombines TRBV9 with TRBJ2-7; 9 positions match TRBD1. V shed 0 bases and J 8 bases; nucleotides not matched to a gene: 6. The CDR3 is 14 amino acids. The germline gives CDR1 SGDLS, CDR2 YYNGEE. CDR3 in DNA: TGTGCCAGCAGCGTAGAGAACAGGGGGCTCCAGCAGTACTTC. It yields the protein CASSVENRGLQQYF.

Many counts were recorded for this clonotype. The rearrangement links TRBV7-3 to TRBJ2-3, with 8 bases aligning to TRBD2. Germline V CDR1 and CDR2: SGHTA, FQGTGA. The CDR3 runs to 14 residues. With 6 bases clipped from V and 2 bases from J, the junction kept 4 bases outside the gene matches. In nucleotides, the CDR3 is TGTGCCAGCAGTCTTAGCGGGGACACAGATACGCAGTATTTT. This sequence encodes CASSLSGDTDTQYF.

V usage is TRBV5-6 and J usage is TRBJ2-1, with a weak D call TRBD2 (7 bases). Germline-derived CDR1 and CDR2 are SGHDT and YYEEEE. The V end was cut by 4 bases, the J end by 6 bases, with 17 bases between. The CDR3 is made up of 15 amino acids. CDR3 DNA sequence: TGTGCCAGCAGCCGATGGGGGGGGGGGCGCAATGAGCAGTTCTTC. Amino acid sequence: CASSRWGGGRNEQFF.

This clonotype appeared a few times. The V call is TRBV4-1, the J call TRBJ1-4; no clear D gene. The CDR3 consists of 12 residues. V was clipped by 0 bases and J by 9 bases, with 5 bases between them. Germline V CDR1 and CDR2: MGHRA, YSYEKL. DNA of the CDR3: TGCGCCAGCAGCCAAGATGGAAAAAAACTGTTTTTT. Amino acid sequence: CASSQDGKKLFF.

The rearrangement links TRBV19 to TRBJ1-2, with a possible D match to TRBD1 (6 bases). V lost 7 bases and J lost 8, with 17 bases in between. The CDR3 consists of 13 residues. The germline V gene encodes CDR1 LNHDA and CDR2 SQIVND (reference sequence). The CDR3 reads CASTRGGATGYTF. In nucleotides, the CDR3 is TGTGCCAGTACCCGGGGGGGCGCGACCGGCTACACCTTC. The entire variable domain, with the rest obtained from reference TRBV19 and TRBJ1-2, is as follows: DGGITQSPKYLFRKEGQNVTLSCEQNLNHDAMYWYRQDPGQGLRLIYYSQIVNDFQKGDIAEGYSVSREKKESFPLTVTSAQKNPTAFYLCASTRGGATGYTFGSGTRLTVV.